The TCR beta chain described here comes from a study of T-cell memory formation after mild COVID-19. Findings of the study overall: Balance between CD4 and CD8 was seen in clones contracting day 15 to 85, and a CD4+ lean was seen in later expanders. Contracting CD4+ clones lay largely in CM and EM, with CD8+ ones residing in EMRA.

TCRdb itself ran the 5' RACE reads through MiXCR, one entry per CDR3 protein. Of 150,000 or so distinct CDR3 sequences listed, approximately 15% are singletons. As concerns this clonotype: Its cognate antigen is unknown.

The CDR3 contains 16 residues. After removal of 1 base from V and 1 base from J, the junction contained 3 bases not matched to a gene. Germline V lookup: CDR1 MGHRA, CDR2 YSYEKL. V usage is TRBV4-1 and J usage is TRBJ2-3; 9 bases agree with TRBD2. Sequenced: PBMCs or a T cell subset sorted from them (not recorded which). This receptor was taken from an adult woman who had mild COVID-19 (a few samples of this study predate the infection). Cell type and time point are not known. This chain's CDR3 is CASSQGVAGGTDTQYF. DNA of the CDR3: TGCGCCAGCAGCCAAGGAGTAGCGGGGGGCACAGATACGCAGTATTTT.